These 14 T cell receptor beta chains were all obtained from the same sample, sequenced in a study of Graves' ophthalmopathy and Graves' hyperthyroidism. Using RNA transcripts, the TCR beta CDR3 regions were amplified. Second-round multiplex PCR came after a first-round RT-PCR that employed HTBI primers. TCRdb passed the multiplex PCR reads through MiXCR, listing each CDR3 protein once. The data hold around 170,000 distinct CDR3 sequences, with less than 45% observed a single time. The material sequenced was peripheral blood. The receptors here all came from a woman aged 40-49 years with Graves' ophthalmopathy.

The V and J genes are TRBV12-5 and TRBJ1-1; D possibly corresponds to TRBD1 (5 bases). This CDR3 contains 13 residues. V was trimmed by 6 bases and J by 4 bases, leaving 12 bases between them. The germline CDR1 and CDR2 sequences are LGHNT and FRNRAP. This CDR3 reads CASGSGRGTEAFF. CDR3 bases: TGTGCTAGTGGGTCGGGGAGGGGCACTGAAGCTTTCTTT.

This clonotype was seen ten or more times. The V and J genes are TRBV15 and TRBJ2-7; tentatively, D is TRBD1 (6 bases). Germline values: CDR1 LNHNV, CDR2 YYDKDF (reference sequence). V was clipped by 0 bases and J by 3 bases, with 12 bases between them. The CDR3 spans 15 residues. The CDR3 DNA reads TGTGCCACCAGCAGAGATCAGGGGAGAATCTACGAGCAGTACTTC. It is translated as CATSRDQGRIYEQYF.

The table lists this clonotype with many counts. The chain combines TRBV7-9 with TRBJ1-1; weak D call: TRBD1 (6 bases). This CDR3 comprises 12 residues. V was trimmed by 8 bases and J by 5 bases, leaving 12 bases between them. Germline lookup yields CDR1 SEHNR and CDR2 FQNEAQ (reference sequence). CDR3 region: CASSGALTEAFF. CDR3 coding DNA: TGTGCCAGCTCGGGGGCTCTTACTGAAGCTTTCTTT.

Many counts were recorded for this clonotype. The rearrangement joins TRBV28 to TRBJ1-5; the D is unclear. The CDR3 extends over 15 amino acids. Germline-derived CDR1 and CDR2 are MDHEN and SYDVKM. Deletions cut 5 bases from V and 0 bases from J, with 11 bases between. The CDR3 nucleotides are TGTGCCAGCAGTCTACCAGTCCATAGCAATCAGCCCCAGCATTTT. It codes for CASSLPVHSNQPQHF.

V is TRBV12-3 or TRBV12-4 and J is TRBJ2-7; possible D gene TRBD1, 6 bases. The CDR3 length is 13 residues. V lost 6 bases and J 0 bases, leaving 9 bases between the germline ends. The CDR3, as DNA: TGTGCCAGCAGGCTGACAGGCTCCTACGAGCAGTACTTC. This translates into CASRLTGSYEQYF.

This clonotype was counted at least ten times. The rearrangement links TRBV12-3 or TRBV12-4 to TRBJ1-1; tentative D call: TRBD1 (5 bases). This CDR3 is built from 14 residues. Trimming stripped 7 bases from V and 2 bases from J, with 14 bases between. The CDR3: CASTKTELNTEAFF. The CDR3 DNA reads TGTGCCAGCACCAAGACAGAGTTAAACACTGAAGCTTTCTTT.

The V gene is TRBV7-2, the J gene TRBJ2-5; TRBD2 might be the D (6 bases). In germline, CDR1 is SGHTA, CDR2 FQGNSA. V shed 3 bases and J shed 3 bases, with 20 bases lying between them. This CDR3 contains 17 residues. Written as DNA, the CDR3 is TGTGCCAGCAGCTTTGCCGGAACTAGCAAGTGGGAAGAGACCCAGTACTTC. It translates to CASSFAGTSKWEETQYF.

This clonotype was seen a handful of times. The chain has TRBV6-1 and TRBJ2-7, with 10 bases matching TRBD1. CDR1 and CDR2 from the germline V gene are MNHNS and SASEGT. This CDR3 comprises 13 residues. Trimming removed 6 bases from V and 5 bases from J; junction bases left unmatched: 4. The CDR3 DNA reads as TGTGCCAGCAGAGACAGGGGGCTCAACGAGCAGTACTTC. Translated: CASRDRGLNEQYF.

This clonotype has more than one count but fewer than ten. The J gene is TRBJ2-2, the V gene TRBV6-1, with 8 bases aligning to TRBD1. V was clipped by 5 bases and J by 5 bases; unmatched bases: 1. The germline CDR1 and CDR2 sequences are MNHNS and SASEGT. This CDR3 is built from 13 residues. The CDR3 region has the DNA TGTGCCAGCAGTAGACAGGGGACCGGGGAGCTGTTTTTT. This encodes CASSRQGTGELFF.

This clonotype was picked up many times. The chain recombines TRBV5-1 with TRBJ2-4; 9 bases align to TRBD1. The length of the CDR3 is 18 residues. In germline, CDR1 is SGHRS, CDR2 YFSETQ. The J segment lost 0 bases and the V segment lost 3 bases, leaving 10 bases of the junction unmatched. This chain's CDR3 is CASSSLTGTGIAKNIQYF. CDR3 in DNA: TGCGCCAGCAGCTCACTTACCGGGACAGGGATAGCCAAAAACATTCAGTACTTC.

This sequence joins TRBV6-1 and TRBJ1-1; D perhaps matches TRBD1 (5 bases). The V gene's germline CDR1 is MNHNS and CDR2 SASEGT. The CDR3 loop spans 13 amino acids. V was pared by 6 bases and J by 5 bases, with 13 bases between. In DNA, the CDR3 is TGTGCCAGCAGGCCTTTAAGGGGTACTGAAGCTTTCTTT. Amino acid sequence: CASRPLRGTEAFF.

This clonotype was observed a single time. The CDR3 loop is CASSYSGREGKTQYF. Here the CDR3 DNA reads TGTGCCAGCAGTTACTCGGGCAGGGAAGGGAAGACCCAGTACTTC. The chain employs TRBV6-5 and TRBJ2-5; TRBD1 might be the D (5 bases). Trimming cost V 0 bases and J 6 bases, with 14 bases left between them. Germline V gene data show CDR1 as MNHEY and CDR2 as SVGAGI. CDR3 size: 15 residues.

This clonotype was counted only a few times. J is TRBJ2-7 and V is TRBV6-1; D unclear. Germline V lookup: CDR1 MNHNS, CDR2 SASEGT. Deletions cut 9 bases from V and 3 bases from J, with 18 bases between. The CDR3 is 14 amino acids. As DNA, the CDR3 is TGTGCCAGTACGATGACGGTGATGGGCTACGAGCAGTACTTC. It yields the protein CASTMTVMGYEQYF.

The chain employs TRBV6-5 and TRBJ1-5; TRBD1 might be the D (5 bases). The CDR3 consists of 15 residues. V dropped 0 bases and J dropped 6 bases, with 12 bases sitting between them. CDR1 is MNHEY and CDR2 is SVGAGI in the germline V gene. CDR3 protein: CASSYSALGVQPQHF. CDR3 DNA: TGTGCCAGCAGTTACTCGGCTTTGGGGGTTCAGCCCCAGCATTTT.